These T cell receptor beta chains were read from a single sample in a study of blood T cell repertoires in COVID-19. Sequencing was performed with immunoSEQ multiplex PCR; in TCRdb, only in-frame clones are kept and a portion is missing. The table has roughly 150,000 clones, approximately 90% seen once. The sequenced sample was peripheral blood. These receptor sequences come from a woman older than 75 with acute or convalescent COVID-19. CDR3s leave out the opening cysteine and the closing phenylalanine or tryptophan.

TRBV5-6	TRBJ2-3	ASSLLQLRNTDTQY
TRBV5-1	TRBJ1-4	ASSQGQGNEKLF
TRBV7-2	TRBJ1-1	ASSPVVGRDTEAF
TRBV4-3	TRBJ2-1	ASSQDMSGSYNEQF
TRBV7-9	TRBJ1-3	ASSFSTGTSGNTIY
TRBV6-5	TRBJ1-2	ASSQQGWDGYT
TRBV4-2	TRBJ2-3	ASSQNLVAGAVTDTQY
TRBV5-4	TRBJ1-1	ASSLGQGAEAF
TRBV25-1	TRBJ2-1	ASSHGGKQF
TRBV30	TRBJ2-3	AWSASGGAPFLDTQY
TRBV12-3/TRBV12-4	TRBJ1-2	ASSWGDGYT
TRBV6-6	TRBJ1-1	ASSPGQAEAF
TRBV4-3	TRBJ2-1	ASSQDSAGGPVNEQF
TRBV5-1	TRBJ1-3	ASSLAISGAGNTIY
TRBV5-1	TRBJ2-2	ASTPDTSGELF
TRBV6-6	TRBJ1-3	ASSPDRGPGNTIY
TRBV5-8	TRBJ1-1	ASSYRQAQNTEAF
TRBV7-9	TRBJ1-1	ASGTGGSAEAF
TRBV19	TRBJ1-5	ASSITSGSNQPQH
TRBV3-1/TRBV3-2	TRBJ2-2	ASSQSSGTGTGELF
TRBV19	TRBJ2-7	ASSRQRFSYEQY
TRBV18	TRBJ2-7	ASSPERGSVSYEQY
TRBV10-3	TRBJ1-2	AISESTGGYGYT
TRBV2	TRBJ1-5	ASPGTDTRPQH
TRBV5-6	TRBJ1-5	ASSPSTGDNQPQH
TRBV6-5	TRBJ2-7	ASSYSGQTYEQY
TRBV4-3	TRBJ1-4	ASSQDFGTATNEKLF
TRBV7-3	TRBJ2-1	ASSLYLTSYNEQF
TRBV6-5	TRBJ1-2	ASTSRGGYGYT
TRBV12-3/TRBV12-4	TRBJ2-7	ASRTTGSYEQY
TRBV7-9	TRBJ1-2	ASSSTGTGGNGYT
TRBV5-1	TRBJ2-2	ASSLIAANTGELF
TRBV6-5	TRBJ1-1	ATHSGLYTEAF
TRBV6-2/TRBV6-3	TRBJ2-1	ASSSSGTGARNEQF
TRBV20-1	TRBJ1-4	SASGGTLREKLF
TRBV5-6	TRBJ1-1	ASSQRQGEAF
TRBV27	TRBJ1-5	ASSTKDRGPAQPQH
TRBV7-2	TRBJ1-2	ASSRREANYGYT
TRBV4-3	TRBJ1-1	ASSPSDRGTEAF
TRBV6-5	TRBJ2-4	ASGRDTTKNIQY
TRBV18	TRBJ2-1	ASSPSGQADNEQF
TRBV9	TRBJ1-1	ASSVDGSRGGGEAF
TRBV27	TRBJ1-2	ASSFRNERGYT
TRBV6-6	TRBJ2-1	ASSPPGASYNEQF
TRBV7-6	TRBJ1-3	ASSSQGSGNTIY
TRBV6-5	TRBJ1-1	ASGTENTEAF
TRBV9	TRBJ2-1	ASSVATASYNEQF
TRBV7-9	TRBJ1-5	ASSSLNQPQH
TRBV5-6	TRBJ1-2	ASTKDRYYGYT